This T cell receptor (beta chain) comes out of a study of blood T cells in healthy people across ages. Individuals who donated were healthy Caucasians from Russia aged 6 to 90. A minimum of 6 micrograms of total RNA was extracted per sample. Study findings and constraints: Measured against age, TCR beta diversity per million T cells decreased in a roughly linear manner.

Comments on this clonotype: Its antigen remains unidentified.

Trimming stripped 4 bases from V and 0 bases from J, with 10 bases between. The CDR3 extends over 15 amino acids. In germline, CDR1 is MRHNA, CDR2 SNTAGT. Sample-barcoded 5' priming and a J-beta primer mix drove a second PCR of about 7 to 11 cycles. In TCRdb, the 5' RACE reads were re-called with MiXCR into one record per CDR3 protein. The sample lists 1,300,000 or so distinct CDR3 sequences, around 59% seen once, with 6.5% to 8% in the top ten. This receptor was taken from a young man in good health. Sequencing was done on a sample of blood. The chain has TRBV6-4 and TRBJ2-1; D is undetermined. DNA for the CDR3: TGTGCCAGCAGTGCAGGTGTGGTCTCCTACAATGAGCAGTTCTTC. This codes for CASSAGVVSYNEQFF.